Below, one TCR beta chain is given with its context. The antigen is not known. Gene names denote mouse genes. The read terminates 1 residue before the CDR3 end, so the remaining end is supplied by the germline J gene. Time point reported: mouse harvest day 14 after allogeneic transplant. Tail vein injection delivered 10^7 T-cell-depleted bone marrow cells and 10^6 splenic CD5+ T cells. This mouse GVHD model was MHC-mismatched B6 to BALB/c, profiled day 7 or 14. The sample comes from a study of tissue T cells after allogeneic stem cell transplantation. Broader study findings: TCR repertoires tracked anatomic similarity, regardless of disease or transplant status. Alloreactivity or antigen specificity of tissue TCRs was not determined; some clones might be host cells.

The CDR3 is 14 amino acids. V was pared by 2 bases and J by 0 bases, with 6 bases between. Germline CDR1 KGHPV, CDR2 FQNQEV (reference sequence). Survey-depth TCRbeta CDR3 sequencing reported V/J genes and productive frequencies. Sequencing used immunoSEQ multiplex PCR; TCRdb keeps in-frame clones, though not all of them. The table records some 4,700 clones, 32% of them present only once. This receptor was taken from a female BALB/c mouse given C57BL/6 T cells with graft-versus-host disease after an allogeneic hematopoietic cell transplant. The source material was skin. The V and J genes are TRBV26 and TRBJ2-3; D remains unclear. The CDR3 sequence is CASSLTNSAETLYF. The sequenced part of the CDR3 DNA is TGTGCCAGCAGTCTGACAAATAGTGCAGAAACGCTGTAT.